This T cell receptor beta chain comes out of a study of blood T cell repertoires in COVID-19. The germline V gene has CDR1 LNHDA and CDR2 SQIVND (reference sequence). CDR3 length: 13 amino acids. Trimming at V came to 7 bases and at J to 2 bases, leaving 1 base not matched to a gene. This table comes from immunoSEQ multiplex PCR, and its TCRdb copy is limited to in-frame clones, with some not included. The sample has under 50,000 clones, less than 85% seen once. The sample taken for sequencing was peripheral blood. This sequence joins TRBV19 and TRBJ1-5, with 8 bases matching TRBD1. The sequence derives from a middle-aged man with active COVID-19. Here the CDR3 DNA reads TGTGCCAGTAAGGACAGGGGCAATCAGCCCCAGCATTTT. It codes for CASKDRGNQPQHF.